The clone carrying this T cell receptor beta chain came up many times. Germline V gene lookup returns CDR1 MNHEY and CDR2 SMNVEV (reference sequence). Trimming shortened V by 2 bases and J by 7 bases, and 8 bases separated the two germline ends. The CDR3 runs 13 residues. There were TCR beta CDR3 regions amplified from RNA transcripts. In the first-round RT-PCR of the TCR CDR3, the HTBI primer set was used. TCRdb passed the multiplex PCR reads through MiXCR, listing each CDR3 protein once. The data show around 430,000 distinct CDR3 sequences, approximately 15% seen once. This specimen belongs to a study of T cells in Graves' hyperthyroidism and ophthalmopathy. Hyperthyroidism had been newly diagnosed in patients aged 18 to 65, and its duration was under 2 months.

The sequenced sample was blood. The sequence was collected from a woman aged 25 to 45 with Graves' hyperthyroidism. This chain uses TRBV27 with TRBJ2-2; D gene uncertain. For the CDR3, the DNA is TGTGCCAGCAGTTTACTTGTCGGCGGGGAGCTGTTTTTT. Its translation is CASSLLVGGELFF.